This T cell receptor (beta chain) was identified in a study of persistence of HIV-infected CD4 T cells. Study as a whole: Blood samples, up to 180 mL, came from multiple time points, except two leukapheresis donors sampled once.

Cells were stimulated with CMV-infected fibroblast lysates at 8.5 to 10 ug/mL. CD40L-negative CD69-negative CD45RO-high memory CD4+ T cells were sorted as populations depleted of antigen-responding cells. Anti-CD28/CD49d costimulation, CD40-blocking antibody and enfuvirtide were given to CD8-depleted PBMCs for 18 hours. This was the immunoSEQ version 4 assay in survey mode. TCRdb's copy holds only in-frame clones and misses some; the assay was immunoSEQ multiplex PCR. Among roughly 30,000 clones listed, roughly 75% were seen once. This CDR3 has 13 residues. Trimming took off 0 bases at V and 5 bases at J, with 7 bases between the two ends. CDR1 and CDR2 (germline): SGHTA, FQGNSA. In the case of this clone: No antigen is known for it.

V is TRBV7-2 and J is TRBJ2-5; D is undetermined. The material was CD4+ T cells sorted from PBMCs after approximately 19-hour stimulation, obtained from a patient who received antiretroviral therapy. This TCR was recovered from an adult woman with HIV who was CMV-seropositive. The CDR3 DNA sequence: TGTGCCAGCAGCTTAGCAGGGTACGAGACCCAGTACTTC. Encoded protein: CASSLAGYETQYF.